This T cell receptor (beta chain) appears in the sequencing data of a study of blood T cell repertoires in COVID-19. Profiled with immunoSEQ multiplex PCR; TCRdb holds only in-frame clones, not every one. The sample has roughly 150,000 clones, 80% to 90% seen once. Trimming cost V 2 bases and J 3 bases, with 11 bases left between them. The CDR3 spans 15 residues. Germline lookup yields CDR1 SGHDT and CDR2 YYEEEE. This chain uses TRBV5-6 with TRBJ2-2, with TRBD2 as a possible D gene (5 bases). What was sequenced was peripheral blood. The source is a woman aged 45-59 years in a cohort sampled during active or convalescent COVID-19. The CDR3 reads CASSFGGLDTGELFF. In DNA form, the CDR3 reads TGTGCCAGCAGCTTTGGCGGGTTGGACACCGGGGAGCTGTTTTTT.